This TCR beta chain was obtained from a study of blood T cell repertoires in COVID-19. Whole-study context: In each case, the material was cDNA or gDNA derived from T cells, B-cell-depleted T cells, or PBMCs.

Per the authors' pipeline: Amplifying reference gene primers gave estimates of nucleated cell counts. Measured with immunoSEQ multiplex PCR; TCRdb has only the in-frame clones, and not every one. V and J calls and clone size are those listed in that table; D and trimming were worked out from the DNA. The sample records 200,000 to 300,000 clones, roughly 87% being singletons. The germline gives CDR1 MGHRA, CDR2 YSYEKL. V was cut by 8 bases and J by 4 bases, with 18 bases left in between. This CDR3 has 14 residues. In assigning cohorts, the study relied on participant-reported clinical history. This receptor was obtained from a woman under 40 with acute COVID-19. V gene TRBV4-1 combines with J gene TRBJ2-7; TRBD2 is a possible D gene (6 bases). The sequenced sample was PBMCs or T cells enriched from blood (not recorded which). Here the CDR3 DNA reads TGCGCCAGCGGCCGGCCGGGAGAAGCATACGAGCAGTACTTC. Protein product: CASGRPGEAYEQYF.